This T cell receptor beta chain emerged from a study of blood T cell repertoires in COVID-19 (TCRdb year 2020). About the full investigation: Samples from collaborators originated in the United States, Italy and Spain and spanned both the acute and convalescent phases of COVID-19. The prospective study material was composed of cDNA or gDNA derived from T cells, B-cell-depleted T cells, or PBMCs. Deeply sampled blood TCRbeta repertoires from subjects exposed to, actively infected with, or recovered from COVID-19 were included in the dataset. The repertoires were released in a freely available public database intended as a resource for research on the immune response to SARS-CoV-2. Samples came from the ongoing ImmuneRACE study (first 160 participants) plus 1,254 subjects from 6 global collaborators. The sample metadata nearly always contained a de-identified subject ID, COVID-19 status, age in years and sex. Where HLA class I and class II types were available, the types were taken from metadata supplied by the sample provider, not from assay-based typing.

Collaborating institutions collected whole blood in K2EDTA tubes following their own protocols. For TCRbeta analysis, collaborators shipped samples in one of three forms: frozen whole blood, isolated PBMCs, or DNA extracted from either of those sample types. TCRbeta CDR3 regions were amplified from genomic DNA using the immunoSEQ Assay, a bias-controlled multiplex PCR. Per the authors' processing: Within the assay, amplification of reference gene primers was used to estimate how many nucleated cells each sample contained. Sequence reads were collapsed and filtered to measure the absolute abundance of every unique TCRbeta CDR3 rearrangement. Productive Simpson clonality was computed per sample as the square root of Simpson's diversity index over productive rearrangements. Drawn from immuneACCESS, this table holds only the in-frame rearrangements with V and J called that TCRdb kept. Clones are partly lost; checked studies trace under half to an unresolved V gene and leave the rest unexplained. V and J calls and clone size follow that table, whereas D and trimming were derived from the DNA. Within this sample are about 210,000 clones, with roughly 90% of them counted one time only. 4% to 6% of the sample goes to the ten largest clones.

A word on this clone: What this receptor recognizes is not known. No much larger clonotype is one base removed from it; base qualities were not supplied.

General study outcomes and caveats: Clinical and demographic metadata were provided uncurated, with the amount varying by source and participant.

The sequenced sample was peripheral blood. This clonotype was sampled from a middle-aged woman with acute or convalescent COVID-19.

CDR3 sequence: CATSSQGVREKLFF. The sequence in DNA is TGTGCCACCAGCTCACAGGGGGTTCGAGAAAAACTGTTTTTT. The sequence joins TRBV15 to TRBJ1-4; 8 of the junction bases match TRBD1. Including cysteine and phenylalanine, the CDR3 has 14 amino acids. The read is trimmed to its CDR3 DNA, 42 bases read in frame from base 1. Germline trimming: 5 bases from V, 8 bases from J; junction bases outside gene matches: 7. The germline V gene (reference sequence) yields LNHNV for CDR1 and YYDKDF for CDR2.